This T cell receptor (beta chain) was retrieved from a study of T cell responses to AZD1222 COVID-19 vaccine. Study-wide results and limits: The study found Spike-specific TCR breadth and depth rose after two AZD1222 doses.

Germline V lookup: CDR1 LGHDT, CDR2 YNNKEL (reference sequence). The ends were cut back, 0 bases at V and 7 bases at J, with 9 bases in the middle. The CDR3 runs 13 residues. On this clone itself: The antigen is undetermined.

Data came from immunoSEQ multiplex PCR; TCRdb stores just in-frame clones and leaves some out. The sample holds 95,000 to 100,000 clones, less than 85% seen once. This rearrangement joins TRBV3-1 (or the pseudogene TRBV3-2) to TRBJ1-2, with D unresolved. This TCR derives from an adult who received the AZD1222 COVID-19 vaccine. The material sequenced was peripheral blood, taken 28 days after the second AZD1222 dose. The CDR3 sequence is CASSQEGSRGYTF. Here the CDR3 DNA reads TGTGCCAGCAGCCAAGAGGGCAGTCGTGGCTACACCTTC.